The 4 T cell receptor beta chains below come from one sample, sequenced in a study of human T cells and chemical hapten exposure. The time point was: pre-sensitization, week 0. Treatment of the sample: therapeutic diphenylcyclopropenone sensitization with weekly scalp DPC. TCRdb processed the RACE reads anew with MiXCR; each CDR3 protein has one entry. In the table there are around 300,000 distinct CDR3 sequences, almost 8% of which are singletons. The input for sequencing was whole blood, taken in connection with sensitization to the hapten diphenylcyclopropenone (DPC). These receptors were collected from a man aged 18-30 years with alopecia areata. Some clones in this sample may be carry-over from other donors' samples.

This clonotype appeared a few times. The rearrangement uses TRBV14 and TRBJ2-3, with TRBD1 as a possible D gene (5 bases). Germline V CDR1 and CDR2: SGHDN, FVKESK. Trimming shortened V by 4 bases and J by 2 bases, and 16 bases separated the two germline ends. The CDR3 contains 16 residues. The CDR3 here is CASSRRQLTSTDTQYF. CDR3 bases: TGTGCCAGCAGCCGCCGACAGTTGACTTCCACAGATACGCAGTATTTT.

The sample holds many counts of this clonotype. As DNA, the CDR3 is TGTGCCAGCAGCTCTCACAGGGACGTCTATGGCTACACCTTC. Its translation: CASSSHRDVYGYTF. The chain links TRBV7-9 to TRBJ1-2; a weak D match, TRBD1 (6 bases). The CDR3 length is 14 residues. V gave up 4 bases and J gave up 4 bases, with 13 bases separating them. In germline, CDR1 is SEHNR, CDR2 FQNEAQ (reference sequence).

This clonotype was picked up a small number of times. DNA for the CDR3: TGTGCCAGCAGTAACCGCCGCCCTCGAGGGGAGCAGTACTTC. Its translation: CASSNRRPRGEQYF. The V gene is TRBV6-5, the J gene TRBJ2-7; a possible D gene is TRBD2 (5 bases). CDR3 size: 14 residues. V lost 5 bases to trimming and J lost 7 bases, with 18 bases between them. CDR1 and CDR2 from the germline V gene are MNHEY and SVGAGI.

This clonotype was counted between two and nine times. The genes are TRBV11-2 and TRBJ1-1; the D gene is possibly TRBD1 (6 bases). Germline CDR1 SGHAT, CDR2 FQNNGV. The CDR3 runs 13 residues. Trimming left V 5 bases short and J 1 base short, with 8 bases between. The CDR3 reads CASSTGRNTEAFF. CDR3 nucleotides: TGTGCCAGCAGCACAGGGAGGAACACTGAAGCTTTCTTT. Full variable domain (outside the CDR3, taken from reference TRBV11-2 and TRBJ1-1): EAGVAQSPRYKIIEKRQSVAFWCNPISGHATLYWYQQILGQGPKLLIQFQNNGVVDDSQLPKDRFSAERLKGVDSTLKIQPAKLEDSAVYLCASSTGRNTEAFFGQGTRLTVV.